The next 19 T cell receptor beta chains were all read from a single sample in a study of blood T cell repertoires in COVID-19. Using immunoSEQ multiplex PCR, the repertoire was profiled, and TCRdb retains in-frame clones only, with some absent. The sample has around 50,000 clones, around 80% seen once; the top ten hold approximately 5%. The sample consisted of PBMCs or T cells enriched from blood (not recorded which). The receptor set was obtained from a woman aged 45-65 years with acute COVID-19.

This chain uses TRBV3-1 (or the pseudogene TRBV3-2) with TRBJ1-3; TRBD1 is a possible D gene (5 bases). Trimming cost V 6 bases and J 0 bases, with 9 bases left between them. Germline assignment: CDR1 LGHDT and CDR2 YNNKEL (reference sequence). The CDR3 is made up of 14 amino acids. The CDR3 protein is CASSQQDSGNTIYF. CDR3 DNA: TGTGCCAGCAGTCAACAGGACTCTGGAAACACCATATATTTT.

The gene calls are TRBV28 and TRBJ1-2, with TRBD1 matching 8 bases. With 7 bases clipped from V and 3 bases from J, the junction kept 10 bases outside the gene matches. Looked up from germline, CDR1 is MDHEN and CDR2 is SYDVKM. The CDR3 is 15 amino acids. DNA for the CDR3: TGTGCCAGCACCCCATGGGACAGGACTTACTATGGCTACACCTTC. Its translation: CASTPWDRTYYGYTF.

This clone was detected a few times. The DNA for the CDR3 is TGTGCCAGATCTGACAGGGGTGATGGCTATGGCTACACCTTC. Its protein product is CARSDRGDGYGYTF. The chain joins TRBV2 to TRBJ1-2, with TRBD1 matching over 8 bases. CDR3 length: 14 residues. V lost 9 bases, J lost 4 bases, and 10 bases stayed unmatched. The germline CDR1 and CDR2 sequences are SNHLY and FYNNEI.

This CDR3 reads CASSRTTGNTIYF. CDR3 bases: TGTGCCAGTAGTAGGACAACTGGAAACACCATATATTTT. This chain uses TRBV19 with TRBJ1-3, with D possibly being TRBD1 (5 bases). The CDR3 is 13 amino acids. Germline CDR1 and CDR2: LNHDA and SQIVND (reference sequence). The ends were cut back, 4 bases at V and 2 bases at J, with 6 bases in the middle.

This sequence joins TRBV1 and TRBJ2-3; the table's D call, TRBD2, has no DNA check behind it. TRBV1 represents a pseudogene. There are 16 residues in the CDR3. The CDR3 is CTSRPRLAGTTDTQYF. The CDR3 DNA reads TGCACCAGCAGACCTCGACTAGCGGGGACCACAGATACGCAGTATTTT.

The gene calls are TRBV3-1 (or the pseudogene TRBV3-2) and TRBJ1-1; D uncertain. From germline, CDR1 is LGHDT and CDR2 YNNKEL (reference sequence). The CDR3 spans 14 residues. Trimming shortened V by 4 bases and J by 3 bases, and 12 bases separated the two germline ends. CDR3 loop: CASSPRGPDTEAFF. As DNA, the CDR3 is TGTGCCAGCAGCCCCCGAGGGCCGGACACTGAAGCTTTCTTT.

The chain has TRBV7-2 and TRBJ2-1; perhaps TRBD1 as D (5 bases). Germline lookup yields CDR1 SGHTA and CDR2 FQGNSA. The CDR3 extends over 12 amino acids. Trimming took 5 bases from V and 13 from J, leaving 15 bases between them. CDR3 protein: CASSTQGRDQFF. The CDR3 nucleotides are TGTGCCAGCAGCACCCAGGGAAGGGATCAGTTCTTC.

Judged by abundance, this clone is medium-sized. CDR3 sequence: CASSTGTGFYEQYF. CDR3 bases: TGTGCCAGCTCGACCGGGACAGGGTTTTACGAGCAGTACTTC. J is TRBJ2-7 and V is TRBV18, with TRBD1 matching over 9 bases. CDR1 and CDR2 from the germline V gene are KGHSH and LQKENI. The CDR3 loop spans 14 amino acids. The V and J ends lost 6 bases and 4 bases, in that order; junction bases with no gene match: 7.

The rearrangement joins TRBV6-5 to TRBJ1-1, with 7 bases lining up with TRBD1. The CDR3 totals 14 residues. Germline lookup yields CDR1 MNHEY and CDR2 SVGAGI. V lost 7 bases, J lost 1 base, and 6 bases stayed unmatched. CDR3 coding DNA: TGTGCCAGCATTCCGGACAGGCGGAACACTGAAGCTTTCTTT. This sequence encodes CASIPDRRNTEAFF.

The gene calls are TRBV9 and TRBJ2-3; perhaps TRBD2 as D (6 bases). The V end was cut by 2 bases, the J end by 2 bases, with 12 bases between. Germline V gene data show CDR1 as SGDLS and CDR2 as YYNGEE. The CDR3 extends over 15 amino acids. As DNA, the CDR3 is TGTGCCAGCAGCGTGGAGGGATTTCACACAGATACGCAGTATTTT. Protein product: CASSVEGFHTDTQYF.

This chain connects TRBV23-1 to TRBJ1-4; the D is unclear. TRBV23-1 qualifies as an ORF whose function is uncertain. V dropped 3 bases and J dropped 8 bases, with 19 bases sitting between them. This CDR3 comprises 16 residues. CDR3 DNA: TGCGCCAGCAGTCAGGGCGGTTCTCTCTGGGAGGAAAAACTGTTTTTT. Residues: CASSQGGSLWEEKLFF.

This clone was seen just once. The rearrangement uses TRBV7-9 and TRBJ1-2, with no clear D. The germline CDR1 and CDR2 sequences are SEHNR and FQNEAQ (reference sequence). CDR3 length: 14 amino acids. Trimming pared 3 bases from V and 6 bases from J, leaving 14 bases between. CDR3 sequence reads: CASSFAGFGNGYTF. CDR3 DNA sequence: TGTGCCAGCAGCTTTGCGGGATTCGGAAATGGCTACACCTTC.

J is TRBJ1-4 and V is TRBV5-1; D uncertain. CDR3 length: 15 residues. V lost 0 bases, J lost 4 bases, and 10 bases lay in between. The germline CDR1 and CDR2 sequences are SGHRS and YFSETQ. As DNA, the CDR3 is TGCGCCAGCAGCTTGGCCCCGGGAGTTAATGAAAAACTGTTTTTT. Protein: CASSLAPGVNEKLFF.

The chain joins TRBV27 to TRBJ1-6; the D gene is possibly TRBD1 (5 bases). V dropped 5 bases and J dropped 10 bases, with 15 bases sitting between them. Germline CDR1 and CDR2: MNHEY and SMNVEV (reference sequence). The CDR3 is 14 residues long. The DNA of the CDR3 is TGTGCCAGCAGTCAGCGACAGTTACGGTCACCCCTCCACTTT. As protein: CASSQRQLRSPLHF.

The chain carries TRBV4-2 and TRBJ1-1; D gene unclear. V gave up 4 bases and J gave up 2 bases, with 14 bases separating them. This CDR3 has 15 amino acids. The germline V gene encodes CDR1 LGHNA and CDR2 YNFKEQ. The CDR3 DNA follows: TGTGCCAGCAGCCCTCCCGGGAGGTTTAACACTGAAGCTTTCTTT. It yields the protein CASSPPGRFNTEAFF.

V is TRBV4-1 and J is TRBJ1-5; D not certain. Germline values: CDR1 MGHRA, CDR2 YSYEKL. V lost 0 bases to trimming and J lost 4 bases, with 7 bases between them. This CDR3 spans 14 amino acids. The CDR3 loop reads CASSQDHGNQPQHF. The DNA of the CDR3 is TGCGCCAGCAGCCAAGATCACGGGAATCAGCCCCAGCATTTT.

This sequence joins TRBV18 and TRBJ2-2; D is possibly TRBD1 (6 bases). V lost 2 bases, J lost 4 bases, and 14 bases lay in between. CDR1 and CDR2 from the germline V gene are KGHSH and LQKENI. The CDR3 consists of 16 residues. CDR3 in amino acids: CASSPRQGSGTGELFF. The CDR3, as DNA: TGTGCCAGCTCACCAAGGCAGGGGTCGGGCACCGGGGAGCTGTTTTTT.

The rearrangement links TRBV30 to TRBJ1-6; 7 nucleotides agree with TRBD1. Germline assignment: CDR1 GTSNPN and CDR2 SVGIG (reference sequence). The ends lost 5 bases at V and 8 bases at J; junction bases unmatched: 0. The CDR3 is made up of 11 amino acids. As DNA, the CDR3 is TGTGCCTGGGGGACAGATTCACCCCTCCACTTT. Translated, it gives CAWGTDSPLHF.

The table lists this clone with a few counts. The CDR3 nucleotides are TGTGCCAGCCCCCCCGAGGGGGAGCATGGCTACACCTTC. Protein sequence: CASPPEGEHGYTF. The rearrangement joins TRBV6-5 to TRBJ1-2; TRBD1 might be the D (6 bases). V lost 8 bases to trimming and J lost 6 bases, with 16 bases between them. Germline V gene lookup returns CDR1 MNHEY and CDR2 SVGAGI. The CDR3 length is 13 residues.